This T cell receptor beta chain emerged from a study of PD-1 blockade in classical Hodgkin lymphoma. General study results and limits: Exclusion covered patients beginning nivolumab under 1 year post-ASCT. Possibly reflecting disease activity or prior therapy, repertoire differences have causes that remain undefined.

Time point denoted: cycle 4 day 1 (C4D1), after less than seven weeks of nivolumab. Every patient was affected by relapse after autologous stem cell transplantation, while exposure to brentuximab vedotin was not uniform. Negative magnetic selection isolated CD4+ T cells from thawed PBMCs. This clone was seen more than once but under ten times. The antigen remains unidentified. Using immunoSEQ multiplex PCR, the repertoire was profiled, and TCRdb retains in-frame clones only, with some absent. This table has tens of thousands of clones, 70% to 90% appearing once. With V trimmed by 2 bases and J by 4 bases, 2 bases remained unmatched. In germline, CDR1 is SGHRS, CDR2 YFSETQ. The CDR3 covers 13 residues.

Source: CD4+ T cells from blood, taken before the fourth cycle of nivolumab. The chain is built from TRBV5-1 and TRBJ1-2, with 7 nucleotides matching TRBD1. The sequence was obtained from a human donor with classical Hodgkin lymphoma. This chain's CDR3 is CASSLRQGYGYTF. The CDR3 region has the DNA TGCGCCAGCAGCTTAAGACAGGGCTATGGCTACACCTTC.